The sequence of this T cell receptor (beta chain) was determined in a study of spatial heterogeneity in lung cancer. This clonotype has ten or more counts. Each CDR3 protein gets one entry after TCRdb re-called the 5' RACE reads with MiXCR. Of approximately 47,000 distinct CDR3 sequences in the sample, about 7.4% were seen once. V shed 6 bases, J shed 6 bases, and the junction held 14 bases outside the gene matches. Per the germline V gene, CDR1 is MNHEY and CDR2 is SMNVEV (reference sequence). This CDR3 contains 16 residues. Time point noted: sample taken at primary tumor resection. Whole RNA from tumor, nontumor lung or frozen PBMC was sequenced unsorted.

The source material was PBMCs, sampled at surgery. The chain employs TRBV27 and TRBJ2-7; 10 bases agree with TRBD1. The TCR originated in a female donor with early-stage non-small cell lung cancer. For the CDR3, the DNA is TGTGCCAGCAGCTATCGCCCGCCCGGGACAGGGGCCGAGCAGTACTTC. As protein: CASSYRPPGTGAEQYF.